This TCR beta chain was captured in a study of OX40 agonist ivuxolimab in advanced cancers. Overall study context: The drug used for patients, ivuxolimab, was an agonistic anti-OX40 (CD134) antibody. Of mixed ages from about 20 to 85 and averaging roughly 66 years, the group was roughly 85% male.

Here immunoSEQ multiplex PCR was the method, and the copy in TCRdb shows in-frame clones only, minus some. The table lists 70,000 to 75,000 clones, roughly 92% of them singletons, with roughly 0.44% in the top ten. Notes on this clone: Its antigen remains unidentified.

Whole-study results and caveats: CD4+ and CD8+ blood T cells expanded clonally by week 6 at 0.1 to 3.0 mg/kg.

The CDR3 has 14 residues. V shed 6 bases and J shed 9 bases, with 18 bases lying between them. CDR1 MRHNA and CDR2 SNTAGT come from the germline V gene. The specimen comprised CD4+ or CD8+ T cells sorted from blood, sampled in a trial of the OX40 agonist ivuxolimab. The receptor comes from an adult with an advanced solid tumor such as melanoma, head and neck, liver or kidney cancer. The rearrangement uses TRBV6-4 and TRBJ2-1; D is perhaps TRBD2 (6 bases). The CDR3 coding sequence is TGTGCCAGCAGCAACGGGGGTAGCGAGGGTGAGCAGTTCTTC. Protein: CASSNGGSEGEQFF.